The next 29 T cell receptor beta chains were all read from a single sample in a study of CD8 T cells in Susac syndrome. Random hexamers were used to reverse transcribe an amount of about 0.45 to 1 ug RNA. TCRdb itself ran the immunoSEQ multiplex PCR reads through MiXCR, one entry per CDR3 protein. The table records 200,000 to 250,000 distinct CDR3 sequences, around 96% of them present only once. Sequenced material: CD4+ T cells from PBMCs. Every receptor here comes from a human donor with multiple sclerosis.

V is TRBV20-1 and J is TRBJ2-5, with D tentatively TRBD2 (6 bases). The germline V gene has CDR1 DFQATT and CDR2 SNEGSKA (reference sequence). The CDR3 length is 15 residues. V shed 3 bases and J shed 5 bases, with 19 bases lying between them. The CDR3 spells CSASIPGVVEETQYF. CDR3 in DNA: TGCAGTGCTAGTATACCGGGAGTCGTTGAGGAGACCCAGTACTTC.

This chain uses TRBV7-3 with TRBJ2-5; a weak D match, TRBD1 (6 bases). With 1 base removed from V and 5 bases from J, the gap between germline ends came to 14 bases. Germline CDR1 reads SGHTA; CDR2 reads FQGTGA. The CDR3 runs 15 residues. The CDR3: CASSLRQAVGETQYF. The CDR3 DNA reads TGTGCCAGCAGCTTAAGACAGGCGGTTGGGGAGACCCAGTACTTC.

This chain joins TRBV20-1 and TRBJ2-5; TRBD2 matches 8 bases. CDR1 is DFQATT, CDR2 SNEGSKA, per germline (reference sequence). CDR3 length equals 12 residues. CDR3 nucleotide sequence: TGCGGATTAGCGGGACCGGGGGAGACCCAGTACTTC. As protein: CGLAGPGETQYF.

The genes are TRBV4-2 and TRBJ2-6; a possible D gene is TRBD2 (6 bases). V lost 0 bases to trimming and J lost 1 base, with 16 bases between them. Germline CDR1 LGHNA, CDR2 YNFKEQ. The CDR3 covers 19 residues. The CDR3 region is CASSQDPGRRGSGANVLTF. CDR3 nucleotides: TGTGCCAGCAGCCAAGATCCGGGGCGACGGGGGTCTGGGGCCAACGTCCTGACTTTC.

The J gene is TRBJ2-7, the V gene TRBV11-2; no reliable D call. Deletions cut 3 bases from V and 2 bases from J, with 5 bases between. This CDR3 has 12 residues. Germline CDR1 reads SGHAT; CDR2 reads FQNNGV. CDR3 nucleotide sequence: TGTGCCAGCAGCTTCAGTACCTACGAGCAGTACTTC. Its translation: CASSFSTYEQYF.

The V call is TRBV14, the J call TRBJ2-3; 7 nucleotides match TRBD1. Germline values: CDR1 SGHDN, CDR2 FVKESK. The CDR3 is 15 residues long. The V segment lost 2 bases and the J segment 1 base; nucleotides outside the gene matches: 3. The CDR3 loop reads CASSQLGQGTDTQYF. CDR3 DNA sequence: TGTGCCAGCAGCCAACTCGGACAGGGCACAGATACGCAGTATTTT. Combining the CDR3 with reference TRBV14 and TRBJ2-3 gives the whole variable domain EAGVTQFPSHSVIEKGQTVTLRCDPISGHDNLYWYRRVMGKEIKFLLHFVKESKQDESGMPNNRFLAERTGGTYSTLKVQPAELEDSGVYFCASSQLGQGTDTQYFGPGTRLTVL.

This chain joins TRBV3-1 and TRBJ2-1; no firm D call. CDR1 and CDR2 (germline): LGHDT, YNNKEL (reference sequence). The CDR3 has 16 residues. Trimming left V 1 base short and J 7 bases short, with 17 bases between. This chain's CDR3 is CASSQGRKGKGNEQFF. The CDR3 region has the DNA TGTGCCAGCAGCCAAGGAAGAAAGGGAAAGGGTAATGAGCAGTTCTTC.

The chain has TRBV20-1 and TRBJ2-7, with TRBD2 as a possible D gene (7 bases). This CDR3 is built from 13 residues. The V gene's germline CDR1 is DFQATT and CDR2 SNEGSKA (reference sequence). Trimming removed 6 bases at V and 6 bases at J, with 18 bases between. DNA for the CDR3: TGCAGTGCCCCCCGGGCGGGGGCCGCCGAGCAGTACTTC. This sequence encodes CSAPRAGAAEQYF.

The chain recombines TRBV5-1 with TRBJ2-7; 7 nucleotides align to TRBD1. CDR3 size: 16 residues. Germline-derived CDR1 and CDR2 are SGHRS and YFSETQ. V lost 1 base, J lost 1 base, and 8 bases stayed unmatched. CDR3 bases: TGCGCCAGCAGCTTGTTCGTGCAGGGGGTGTCCTACGAGCAGTACTTC. It yields the protein CASSLFVQGVSYEQYF. The whole variable domain, remainder taken from reference TRBV5-1 and TRBJ2-7, is KAGVTQTPRYLIKTRGQQVTLSCSPISGHRSVSWYQQTPGQGLQFLFEYFSETQRNKGNFPGRFSGRQFSNSRSEMNVSTLELGDSALYLCASSLFVQGVSYEQYFGPGTRLTVT.

V usage is TRBV6-1 and J usage is TRBJ2-5; D ambiguous. The CDR3 is 13 amino acids. Trimming took off 9 bases at V and 7 bases at J, with 18 bases between the two ends. Germline V gives CDR1 MNHNS, CDR2 SASEGT. The CDR3 DNA sequence: TGTGCCAGTACCCTAGGCCACCGAGGGACCCAGTACTTC. This sequence encodes CASTLGHRGTQYF.

This chain connects TRBV20-1 to TRBJ1-5; D not certain. V gave up 0 bases and J gave up 4 bases, with 10 bases separating them. This CDR3 region has 14 residues. Germline V gives CDR1 DFQATT, CDR2 SNEGSKA (reference sequence). Here the CDR3 reads CSARDVEGNQPQHF. As DNA, the CDR3 is TGCAGTGCTAGAGATGTAGAGGGAAATCAGCCCCAGCATTTT.

The V gene is TRBV3-1, the J gene TRBJ2-3; 12 positions match TRBD2. After removal of 1 base from V and 3 bases from J, the junction contained 8 bases not matched to a gene. The CDR3 contains 18 residues. From germline, CDR1 is LGHDT and CDR2 YNNKEL (reference sequence). The CDR3 sequence is CASSQAGLAGPVTDTQYF. DNA of the CDR3: TGTGCCAGCAGCCAAGCTGGACTAGCGGGGCCGGTTACAGATACGCAGTATTTT.

The V call is TRBV6-5, the J call TRBJ2-7, with 10 bases lining up with TRBD1. The CDR3 has 14 amino acids. Trimming removed 5 bases from V and 5 bases from J; junction bases left unmatched: 6. Germline assignment: CDR1 MNHEY and CDR2 SVGAGI. This CDR3 reads CASSGMGQGNEQYF. In DNA, the CDR3 is TGTGCCAGCAGTGGGATGGGACAGGGGAACGAGCAGTACTTC.

The chain employs TRBV6-2 or TRBV6-3 and TRBJ2-7; D ambiguous. CDR1 MNHEY and CDR2 SVGEGT come from the germline V gene. The CDR3 runs to 14 residues. Trimming removed 6 bases at V and 5 bases at J, with 17 bases between. CDR3 region: CASSQLLLRDEQYF. The DNA for the CDR3 is TGTGCCAGCAGCCAACTACTACTACGGGACGAGCAGTACTTC.

This clonotype was counted once. J is TRBJ2-7 and V is TRBV20-1; 9 positions match TRBD2. The V and J ends lost 0 bases and 1 base, in that order; junction bases with no gene match: 7. CDR3 length equals 16 residues. In germline, CDR1 is DFQATT, CDR2 SNEGSKA (reference sequence). The CDR3 DNA reads as TGCAGTGCTAGAGATGGGCGGACTAGCGCTTCCTACGAGCAGTACTTC. Translating gives CSARDGRTSASYEQYF.

The rearrangement joins TRBV3-1 to TRBJ2-5, with 9 bases identical to TRBD2. Per the germline V gene, CDR1 is LGHDT and CDR2 is YNNKEL (reference sequence). V lost 4 bases and J lost 0; bases outside the gene matches: 9. This CDR3 comprises 17 residues. The CDR3 sequence: CASSLQTSGVYQETQYF. Here the CDR3 DNA reads TGTGCCAGCAGCCTCCAGACTAGCGGAGTGTACCAAGAGACCCAGTACTTC.

This chain uses TRBV3-1 with TRBJ1-2, with a tentative D call TRBD1 (5 bases). Germline loops: CDR1 LGHDT, CDR2 YNNKEL (reference sequence). V gave up 3 bases and J gave up 4 bases, with 9 bases separating them. CDR3 size: 13 residues. DNA of the CDR3: TGTGCCAGCAGCCAGGGGCTCCCCTATGGCTACACCTTC. Translating gives CASSQGLPYGYTF.

The rearrangement joins TRBV6-5 to TRBJ1-2; perhaps TRBD1 as D (6 bases). CDR1 MNHEY and CDR2 SVGAGI come from the germline V gene. With 0 bases removed from V and 6 bases from J, the gap between germline ends came to 11 bases. The CDR3 loop spans 14 amino acids. The CDR3 sequence is CASSYSTRGHGYTF. DNA of the CDR3: TGTGCCAGCAGTTACTCGACCAGGGGTCATGGCTACACCTTC.

This chain connects TRBV15 to TRBJ2-5, with TRBD1 identical over 8 bases. V shed 5 bases and J 1 base; nucleotides not matched to a gene: 6. The CDR3 length is 15 residues. The germline CDR1 and CDR2 sequences are LNHNV and YYDKDF (reference sequence). The CDR3 sequence is CATSAGGDLQETQYF. Written as DNA, the CDR3 is TGTGCCACCAGCGCAGGGGGCGACCTCCAAGAGACCCAGTACTTC.

V gene TRBV20-1 combines with J gene TRBJ2-3; 12 nucleotides agree with TRBD2. Looked up from germline, CDR1 is DFQATT and CDR2 is SNEGSKA (reference sequence). The length of the CDR3 is 15 residues. Trimming removed 5 bases from V and 3 bases from J; junction bases left unmatched: 6. CDR3 loop: CSAALAGGPTDTQYF. The DNA of the CDR3 is TGCAGTGCTGCTCTAGCGGGGGGGCCTACAGATACGCAGTATTTT.

V and J are TRBV3-1 and TRBJ2-5; 9 bases fit TRBD1. Germline CDR1 LGHDT, CDR2 YNNKEL (reference sequence). The ends lost 1 base at V and 5 bases at J; junction bases unmatched: 5. The CDR3 has 15 residues. CDR3 residues: CASSQAGTGTETQYF. The CDR3 DNA follows: TGTGCCAGCAGCCAAGCGGGGACAGGGACTGAGACCCAGTACTTC.

The rearrangement links TRBV6-6 to TRBJ1-1, with 8 bases that match TRBD1. This CDR3 has 13 residues. Trimming cost V 6 bases and J 8 bases; bases outside gene matches: 8. Looked up from germline, CDR1 is MNHNY and CDR2 is SVGAGI (reference sequence). The CDR3 is CASSSQGAGEAFF. Written as DNA, the CDR3 is TGTGCCAGCAGCAGCCAGGGGGCGGGAGAAGCTTTCTTT.

The J gene is TRBJ2-7, the V gene TRBV29-1, with a tentative D call TRBD2 (5 bases). The V and J ends lost 6 bases and 6 bases respectively, with 15 bases between them. The V gene's germline CDR1 is SQVTM and CDR2 ANQGSEA. This CDR3 is 12 amino acids long. This chain's CDR3 is CSVQRGQLEQYF. CDR3 DNA: TGCAGCGTCCAAAGAGGGCAGCTCGAGCAGTACTTC.

The V gene is TRBV12-3 or TRBV12-4, the J gene TRBJ1-2, with 9 bases aligning to TRBD1. Germline trimming cut 2 bases from V and 8 bases from J; bases unmatched to any gene: 9. CDR3 size: 15 residues. The CDR3 nucleotides read TGTGCCAGCAGTTTATCGGGACAGGGCCGGAAGGGCTACACCTTC. It translates to CASSLSGQGRKGYTF.

This sequence joins TRBV30 and TRBJ1-1; D gene ambiguous. Trimming left V 4 bases short and J 3 bases short, with 9 bases between. CDR1 GTSNPN and CDR2 SVGIG come from the germline V gene (reference sequence). The CDR3 consists of 12 residues. CDR3: CAWNKADTEAFF. CDR3 coding DNA: TGTGCCTGGAATAAGGCCGACACTGAAGCTTTCTTT.

This clonotype appeared once. V usage is TRBV3-1 and J usage is TRBJ2-6; tentative D call: TRBD2 (6 bases). The V end was cut by 2 bases, the J end by 2 bases, with 10 bases between. The CDR3 is made up of 16 amino acids. Germline lookup yields CDR1 LGHDT and CDR2 YNNKEL (reference sequence). Written as DNA, the CDR3 is TGTGCCAGCAGCCAAAGATGGAGGGCTGGGGCCAACGTCCTGACTTTC. Translating gives CASSQRWRAGANVLTF. Supplemented by reference TRBV3-1 and TRBJ2-6, the full variable domain reads DTAVSQTPKYLVTQMGNDKSIKCEQNLGHDTMYWYKQDSKKFLKIMFSYNNKELIINETVPNRFSPKSPDKAHLNLHINSLELGDSAVYFCASSQRWRAGANVLTFGAGSRLTVL.

The V call is TRBV9, the J call TRBJ2-2; unclear D gene. Deletions cut 1 base from V and 1 base from J, with 8 bases between. The germline V gene encodes CDR1 SGDLS and CDR2 YYNGEE. This CDR3 region has 15 residues. DNA for the CDR3: TGTGCCAGCAGCGTAAAGGTGATGAACACCGGGGAGCTGTTTTTT. Encoded protein: CASSVKVMNTGELFF.

The CDR3 is CASIGQGRSNQPQHF. The CDR3, as DNA: TGTGCCAGTATCGGACAGGGTCGAAGCAATCAGCCCCAGCATTTT. The J gene is TRBJ1-5, the V gene TRBV19; TRBD1 agrees at 8 bases. Germline V gives CDR1 LNHDA, CDR2 SQIVND (reference sequence). Losses at the gene ends were 7 bases for V and 1 base for J; bases not matched to a gene: 6. The CDR3 has 15 amino acids.

The chain couples TRBV5-1 to TRBJ2-7; 11 bases align to TRBD2. The CDR3 is made up of 18 amino acids. The germline CDR1 and CDR2 sequences are SGHRS and YFSETQ. With V trimmed by 0 bases and J by 3 bases, 11 bases remained unmatched. The CDR3 nucleotides are TGCGCCAGCAGCTTGGCGCTAGCGGGAGGTCAGTCCCACTACGAGCAGTACTTC. Its translation is CASSLALAGGQSHYEQYF. Variable domain in full (rest from reference TRBV5-1 and TRBJ2-7): KAGVTQTPRYLIKTRGQQVTLSCSPISGHRSVSWYQQTPGQGLQFLFEYFSETQRNKGNFPGRFSGRQFSNSRSEMNVSTLELGDSALYLCASSLALAGGQSHYEQYFGPGTRLTVT.